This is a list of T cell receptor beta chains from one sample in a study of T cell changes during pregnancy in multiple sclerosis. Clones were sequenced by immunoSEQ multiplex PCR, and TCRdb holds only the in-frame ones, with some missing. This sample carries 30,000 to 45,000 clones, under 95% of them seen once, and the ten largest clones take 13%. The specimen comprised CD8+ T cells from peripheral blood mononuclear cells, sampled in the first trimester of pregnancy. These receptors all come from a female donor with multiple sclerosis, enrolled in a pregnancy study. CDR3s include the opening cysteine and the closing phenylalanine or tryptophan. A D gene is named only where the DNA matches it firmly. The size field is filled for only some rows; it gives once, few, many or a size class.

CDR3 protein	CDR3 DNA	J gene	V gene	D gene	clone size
CASSQRRGEQYF	TGTGCCAGCAGCCAGAGAAGGGGCGAGCAGTACTTC	TRBJ2-7	TRBV6-5	.	.
CASSERTGEVDEQFF	TGTGCCAGCAGTGAGAGGACAGGGGAGGTCGATGAGCAGTTCTTC	TRBJ2-1	TRBV6-1	TRBD1	few
CASTRDTSNEQFF	TGTGCCAGCACCCGGGACACCTCCAATGAGCAGTTCTTC	TRBJ2-1	TRBV6-1	.	.
CASSESSGQSSNQPQHF	TGTGCCAGCAGTGAATCTAGTGGACAGAGTAGCAATCAGCCCCAGCATTTT	TRBJ1-5	TRBV25-1	.	medium-sized
CASSLTSRDRVPIGNEKLFF	TGCGCCAGCAGCTTGACCTCCCGGGACAGGGTTCCTATAGGGAATGAAAAACTGTTTTTT	TRBJ1-4	TRBV5-1	TRBD1	once
CASSVQGGFTDTQYF	TGTGCCAGCAGCGTCCAGGGGGGCTTCACAGATACGCAGTATTTT	TRBJ2-3	TRBV9	.	.
CASSFRQENTGELFF	TGTGCCAGCAGCTTTAGACAGGAGAACACCGGGGAGCTGTTTTTT	TRBJ2-2	TRBV7-8	.	.
CSALLNTEAFF	TGCAGTGCTCTCTTGAACACTGAAGCTTTCTTT	TRBJ1-1	TRBV20-1	.	few
CASSRVREDYEQYF	TGTGCCAGCAGCCGAGTCAGGGAGGACTACGAGCAGTACTTC	TRBJ2-7	TRBV5-5	.	once
CASSPDGTVYNEQFF	TGTGCCAGCAGTCCTGACGGGACAGTTTACAATGAGCAGTTCTTC	TRBJ2-1	TRBV6-5	TRBD1	.
CASSLAIGRGLSYGYTF	TGTGCCAGCAGCTTAGCCATCGGCAGGGGGCTTTCGTATGGCTACACCTTC	TRBJ1-2	TRBV7-8	TRBD1	.
CASSYDRANTGELFF	TGTGCCAGCAGCTACGACAGGGCGAACACCGGGGAGCTGTTTTTT	TRBJ2-2	TRBV5-4	TRBD1	.
CASSDGYSYEQYF	TGTGCCAGCAGTGACGGGTACTCCTACGAGCAGTACTTC	TRBJ2-7	TRBV2	.	.
CASSRGSYEQYF	TGTGCCAGCAGCCGGGGATCCTACGAGCAGTACTTC	TRBJ2-7	TRBV7-2	.	once
CASSQDPQGVYGYTF	TGTGCCAGCAGCCAAGATCCACAGGGGGTCTATGGCTACACCTTC	TRBJ1-2	TRBV14	TRBD1	.
CASSYQETQYF	TGTGCCAGCAGCTACCAAGAGACCCAGTACTTC	TRBJ2-5	TRBV6-6	.	once
CASSLGGTSHTEAFF	TGTGCCAGCAGTTTAGGCGGCACAAGCCACACTGAAGCTTTCTTT	TRBJ1-1	TRBV6-5	.	.
CASQGNTGELFF	TGTGCCAGCCAGGGTAACACCGGGGAGCTGTTTTTT	TRBJ2-2	TRBV2	.	.
CASRSLTSGETYEQYF	TGTGCCAGCAGGTCACTGACTAGCGGGGAAACCTACGAGCAGTACTTC	TRBJ2-7	TRBV7-9	TRBD2	.
CASMRGFNEQFF	TGTGCCAGCATGCGGGGGTTTAATGAGCAGTTCTTC	TRBJ2-1	TRBV7-2	TRBD2	.
CASSQFGQGAFEQYF	TGTGCCAGCAGCCAGTTCGGACAGGGGGCCTTCGAGCAGTACTTC	TRBJ2-7	TRBV5-6	TRBD1	.
CASRRVRGSSYNEQFF	TGTGCCAGCAGGAGGGTAAGAGGGAGCTCCTACAATGAGCAGTTCTTC	TRBJ2-1	TRBV2	.	.
CASSVGGRDTEAFF	TGTGCCAGCAGCGTAGGAGGCAGGGACACTGAAGCTTTCTTT	TRBJ1-1	TRBV9	.	few
CASSFSENTEAFF	TGTGCCAGCAGCTTTTCAGAGAACACTGAAGCTTTCTTT	TRBJ1-1	TRBV5-5	.	.
CASSQGPPGLENNEQFF	TGCGCCAGCAGCCAAGGACCTCCGGGACTAGAAAACAATGAGCAGTTCTTC	TRBJ2-1	TRBV4-1	TRBD2	.
CASRPGQGIVPLHF	TGTGCCAGCAGACCGGGACAGGGGATAGTTCCCCTCCACTTT	TRBJ1-6	TRBV27	TRBD1	.
CASSQGLAEAYEQYF	TGCGCCAGCAGCCAAGGACTAGCGGAAGCCTACGAGCAGTACTTC	TRBJ2-7	TRBV4-1	TRBD2	once
CASSMGQSSGANVLTF	TGTGCCAGTAGTATGGGACAGAGCTCTGGGGCCAACGTCCTGACTTTC	TRBJ2-6	TRBV19	TRBD1	.
CASSLSTGSVNEKLFF	TGTGCCAGCAGTTTATCCACGGGGTCTGTTAATGAAAAACTGTTTTTT	TRBJ1-4	TRBV27	.	once
CASSVVSGGAAGELFF	TGTGCCAGCAGCGTAGTTAGCGGGGGGGCCGCCGGGGAGCTGTTTTTT	TRBJ2-2	TRBV9	TRBD2	once
CASSLDRGSGELFF	TGTGCCAGCAGCTTGGACAGGGGGTCCGGGGAGCTGTTTTTT	TRBJ2-2	TRBV5-4	TRBD1	.
CASSLTTGSDTQYF	TGTGCCAGCAGTTTAACAACAGGGTCCGATACGCAGTATTTT	TRBJ2-3	TRBV27	.	once
CASASGTNYEQYF	TGTGCCAGCGCCTCCGGGACTAACTACGAGCAGTACTTC	TRBJ2-7	TRBV19	TRBD2	.